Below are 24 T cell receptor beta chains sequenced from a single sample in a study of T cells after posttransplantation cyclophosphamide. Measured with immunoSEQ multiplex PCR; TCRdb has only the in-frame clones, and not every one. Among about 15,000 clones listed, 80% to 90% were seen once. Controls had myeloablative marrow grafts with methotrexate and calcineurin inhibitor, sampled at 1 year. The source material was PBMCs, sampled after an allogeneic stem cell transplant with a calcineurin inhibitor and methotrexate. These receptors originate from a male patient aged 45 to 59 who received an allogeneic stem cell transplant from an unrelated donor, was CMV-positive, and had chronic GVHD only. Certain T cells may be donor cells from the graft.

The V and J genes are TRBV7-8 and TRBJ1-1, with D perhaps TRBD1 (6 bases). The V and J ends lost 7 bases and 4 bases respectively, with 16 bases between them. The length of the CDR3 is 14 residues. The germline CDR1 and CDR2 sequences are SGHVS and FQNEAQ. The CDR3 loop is CASTRRGGSTEAFF. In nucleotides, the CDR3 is TGTGCCAGCACCCGGAGAGGGGGAAGCACTGAAGCTTTCTTT.

In DNA, the CDR3 is TGTGCCAGCAGCCAAGGGGCGGGCGGCACAGATACGCAGTATTTT. Its protein product is CASSQGAGGTDTQYF. The chain links TRBV4-2 to TRBJ2-3; D is perhaps TRBD2 (5 bases). Germline values: CDR1 LGHNA, CDR2 YNFKEQ. There are 15 residues in the CDR3. The germline V and J ends were trimmed by 1 base and 1 base, with 9 bases remaining between them.

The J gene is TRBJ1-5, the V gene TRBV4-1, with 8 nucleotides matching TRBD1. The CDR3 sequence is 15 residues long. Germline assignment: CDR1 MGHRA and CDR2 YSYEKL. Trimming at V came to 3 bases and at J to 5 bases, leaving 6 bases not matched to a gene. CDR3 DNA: TGCGCCAGCAGCCAGGTGACAGGGGTAGATCAGCCCCAGCATTTT. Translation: CASSQVTGVDQPQHF.

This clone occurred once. The CDR3 DNA sequence: TGTGCCAGCAGTCCGACTAGCGGGGGAGGGGGTACGCAGTATTTT. Its protein is CASSPTSGGGGTQYF. The V and J genes are TRBV6-1 and TRBJ2-3; 12 bases agree with TRBD2. CDR3 length: 15 amino acids. The germline V gene has CDR1 MNHNS and CDR2 SASEGT. With 5 bases clipped from V and 8 bases from J, the junction kept 8 bases outside the gene matches.

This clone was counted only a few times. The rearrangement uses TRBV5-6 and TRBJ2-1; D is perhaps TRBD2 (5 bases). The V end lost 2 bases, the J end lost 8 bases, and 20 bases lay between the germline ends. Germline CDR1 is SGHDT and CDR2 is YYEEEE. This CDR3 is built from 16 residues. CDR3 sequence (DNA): TGTGCCAGCAGCTTCCTTCGCACTAGTCGGCCAGATGAGCAGTTCTTC. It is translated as CASSFLRTSRPDEQFF.

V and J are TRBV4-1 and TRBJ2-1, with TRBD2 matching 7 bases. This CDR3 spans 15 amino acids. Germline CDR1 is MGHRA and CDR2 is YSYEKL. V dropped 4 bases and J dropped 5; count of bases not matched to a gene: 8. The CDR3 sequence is CASSLGLVGNNEQFF. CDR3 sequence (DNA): TGCGCCAGCAGCCTCGGACTAGTGGGAAACAATGAGCAGTTCTTC.

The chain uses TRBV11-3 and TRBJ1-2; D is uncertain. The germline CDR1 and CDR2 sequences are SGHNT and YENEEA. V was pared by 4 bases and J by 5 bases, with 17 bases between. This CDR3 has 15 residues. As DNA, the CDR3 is TGTGCCAGCAGCTCTGACACCTTTGACCGGTATGGCTACACCTTC. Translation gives CASSSDTFDRYGYTF.

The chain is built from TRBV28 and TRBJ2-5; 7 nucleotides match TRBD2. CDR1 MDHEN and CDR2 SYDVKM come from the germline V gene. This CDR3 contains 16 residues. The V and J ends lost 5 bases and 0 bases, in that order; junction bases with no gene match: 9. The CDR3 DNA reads TGTGCCAGCAGTCCCTCGGGGAGGGCTTACCAAGAGACCCAGTACTTC. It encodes CASSPSGRAYQETQYF.

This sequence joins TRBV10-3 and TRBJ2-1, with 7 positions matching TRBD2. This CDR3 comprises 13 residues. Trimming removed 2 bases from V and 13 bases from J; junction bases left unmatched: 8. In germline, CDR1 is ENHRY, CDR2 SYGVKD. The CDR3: CAISEPGLAVQFF. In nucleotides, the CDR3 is TGTGCCATCAGTGAGCCTGGGCTAGCGGTACAGTTCTTC.

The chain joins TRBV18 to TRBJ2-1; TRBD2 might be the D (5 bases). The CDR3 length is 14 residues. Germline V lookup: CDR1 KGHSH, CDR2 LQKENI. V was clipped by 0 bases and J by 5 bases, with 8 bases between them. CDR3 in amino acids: CASSPPSVDNEQFF. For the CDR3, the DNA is TGTGCCAGCTCACCACCTAGCGTAGACAATGAGCAGTTCTTC.

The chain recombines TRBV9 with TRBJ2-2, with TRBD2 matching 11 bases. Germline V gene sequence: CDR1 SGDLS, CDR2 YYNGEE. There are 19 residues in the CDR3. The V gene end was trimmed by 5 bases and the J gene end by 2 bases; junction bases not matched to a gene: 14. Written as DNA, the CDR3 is TGTGCCAGCAGAGGGGACGGCCCCACTAGCGGGAGAAACACCGGGGAGCTGTTTTTT. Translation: CASRGDGPTSGRNTGELFF.

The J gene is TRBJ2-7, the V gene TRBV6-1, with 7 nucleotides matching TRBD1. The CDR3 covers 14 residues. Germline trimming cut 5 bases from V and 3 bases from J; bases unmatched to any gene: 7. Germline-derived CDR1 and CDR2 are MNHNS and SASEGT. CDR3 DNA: TGTGCCAGCAGTAGGGACAGATCCTTCTACGAGCAGTACTTC. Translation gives CASSRDRSFYEQYF.

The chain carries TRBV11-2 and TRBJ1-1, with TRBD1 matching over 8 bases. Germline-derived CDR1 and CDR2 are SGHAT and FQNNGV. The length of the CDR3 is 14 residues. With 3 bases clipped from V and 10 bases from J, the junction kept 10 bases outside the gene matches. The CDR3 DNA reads TGTGCCAGCAGCTTCAACCCGACAGGGGTTGTAGCTTTCTTT. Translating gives CASSFNPTGVVAFF.

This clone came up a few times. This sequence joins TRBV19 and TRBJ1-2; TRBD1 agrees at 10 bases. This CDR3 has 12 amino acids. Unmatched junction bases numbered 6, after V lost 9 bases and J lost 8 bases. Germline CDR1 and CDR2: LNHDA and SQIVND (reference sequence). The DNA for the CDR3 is TGTGCCAGCAGGACAGGGGGAGACGGCTACACCTTC. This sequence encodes CASRTGGDGYTF.

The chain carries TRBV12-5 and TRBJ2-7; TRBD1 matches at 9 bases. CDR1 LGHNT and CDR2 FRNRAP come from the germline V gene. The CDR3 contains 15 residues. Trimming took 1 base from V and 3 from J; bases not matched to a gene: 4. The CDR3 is CASGLGQTGGYEQYF. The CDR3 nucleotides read TGTGCTAGTGGTTTGGGACAGACAGGGGGCTACGAGCAGTACTTC.

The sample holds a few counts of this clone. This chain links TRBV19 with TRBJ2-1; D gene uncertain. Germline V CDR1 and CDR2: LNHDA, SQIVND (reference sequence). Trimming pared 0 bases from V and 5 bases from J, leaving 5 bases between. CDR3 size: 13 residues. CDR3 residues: CASSIDQNNEQFF. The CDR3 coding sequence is TGTGCCAGTAGTATAGACCAGAACAATGAGCAGTTCTTC.

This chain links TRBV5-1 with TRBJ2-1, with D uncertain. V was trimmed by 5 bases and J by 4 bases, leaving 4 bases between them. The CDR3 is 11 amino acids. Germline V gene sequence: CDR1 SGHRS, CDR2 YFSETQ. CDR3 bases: TGCGCCAGCAGACAATACAATGAGCAGTTCTTC. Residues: CASRQYNEQFF.

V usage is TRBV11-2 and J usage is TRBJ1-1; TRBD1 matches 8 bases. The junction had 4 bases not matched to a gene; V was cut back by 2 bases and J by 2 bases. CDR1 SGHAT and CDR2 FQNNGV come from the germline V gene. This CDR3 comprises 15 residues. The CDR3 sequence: CASSLSTGGNTEAFF. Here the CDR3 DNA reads TGTGCCAGCAGCTTATCTACAGGGGGAAACACTGAAGCTTTCTTT.

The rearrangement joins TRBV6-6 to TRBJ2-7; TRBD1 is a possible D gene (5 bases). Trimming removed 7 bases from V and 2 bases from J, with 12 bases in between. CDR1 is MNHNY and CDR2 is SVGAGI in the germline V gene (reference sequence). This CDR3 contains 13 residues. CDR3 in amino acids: CASTFGHPYEQYF. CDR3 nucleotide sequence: TGTGCCAGCACTTTCGGACACCCCTACGAGCAGTACTTC.

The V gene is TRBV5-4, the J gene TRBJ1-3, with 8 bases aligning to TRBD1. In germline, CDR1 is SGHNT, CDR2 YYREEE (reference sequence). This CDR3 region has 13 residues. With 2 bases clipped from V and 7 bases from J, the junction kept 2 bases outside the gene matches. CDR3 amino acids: CASSLGQGNTIYF. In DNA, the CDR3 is TGTGCCAGCAGCTTAGGACAGGGTAACACCATATATTTT.

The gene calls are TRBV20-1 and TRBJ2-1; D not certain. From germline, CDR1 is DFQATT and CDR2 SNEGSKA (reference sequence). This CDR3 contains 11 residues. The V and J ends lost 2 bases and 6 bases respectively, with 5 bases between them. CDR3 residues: CSARLANEQFF. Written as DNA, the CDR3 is TGCAGTGCTAGATTGGCCAATGAGCAGTTCTTC.

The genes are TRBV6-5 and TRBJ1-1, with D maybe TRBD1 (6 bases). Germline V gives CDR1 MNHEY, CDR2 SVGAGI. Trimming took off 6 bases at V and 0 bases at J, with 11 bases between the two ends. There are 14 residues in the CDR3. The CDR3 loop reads CASRPGQLNTEAFF. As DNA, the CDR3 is TGTGCCAGCAGGCCTGGACAGCTGAACACTGAAGCTTTCTTT.

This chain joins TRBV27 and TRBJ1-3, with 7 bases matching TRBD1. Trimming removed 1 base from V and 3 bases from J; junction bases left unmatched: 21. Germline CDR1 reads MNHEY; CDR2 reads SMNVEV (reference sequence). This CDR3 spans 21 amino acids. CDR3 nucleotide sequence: TGTGCCAGCAGTTTATTTCCAGTGGGCGTAACGGCAGGGGGTGTTGGAAACACCATATATTTT. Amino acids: CASSLFPVGVTAGGVGNTIYF.

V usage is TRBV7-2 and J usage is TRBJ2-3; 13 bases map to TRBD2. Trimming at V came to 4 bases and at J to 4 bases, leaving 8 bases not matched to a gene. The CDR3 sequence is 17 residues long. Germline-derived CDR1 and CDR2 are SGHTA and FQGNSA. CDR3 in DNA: TGTGCCAGCAGCTACAGAGGGACTAGCGGGACACCAGATACGCAGTATTTT. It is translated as CASSYRGTSGTPDTQYF.